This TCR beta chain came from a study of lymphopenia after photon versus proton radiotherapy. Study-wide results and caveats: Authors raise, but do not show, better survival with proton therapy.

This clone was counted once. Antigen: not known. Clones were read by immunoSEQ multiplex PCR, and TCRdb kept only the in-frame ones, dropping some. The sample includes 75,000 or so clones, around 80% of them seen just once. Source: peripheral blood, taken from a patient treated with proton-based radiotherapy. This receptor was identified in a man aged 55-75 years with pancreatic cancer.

Written as DNA, the CDR3 is TGTGCCAGCAGTTACGCTCAGGGCACAGATACGCAGTATTTT. Encoded protein: CASSYAQGTDTQYF. The V gene is TRBV6-5, the J gene TRBJ2-3; D remains unclear. This CDR3 spans 14 amino acids. Between the trimmed V and J ends, which lost 2 bases and 1 base, there was a span of 7 bases. Germline lookup yields CDR1 MNHEY and CDR2 SVGAGI.